The 22 T cell receptor beta chains in this list originate from one sample, sequenced in a study of cytomegalovirus exposure and HLA in healthy donors. A multiplex PCR was run with 60 Vbeta primers and 13 Jbeta primers. Only in-frame clones appear in the TCRdb table, and some are missing; sequencing was by immunoSEQ multiplex PCR. The table includes 95,000 to 110,000 clones, 10% detected once. The sequencing sample was made of PBMCs. These receptors all come from a man between 35 and 55 years old in good health and CMV-seropositive.

The V gene is TRBV7-3, the J gene TRBJ2-1, with 9 nucleotides matching TRBD2. J was trimmed by 7 bases and V by 2 bases; bases with no gene match: 12. The germline CDR1 and CDR2 sequences are SGHTA and FQGTGA. CDR3 length equals 17 residues. Here the CDR3 reads CASSLWGMEAGGNEQFF. CDR3 bases: TGTGCCAGCAGCTTATGGGGTATGGAAGCGGGAGGAAATGAGCAGTTCTTC.

This clone was seen many times. The rearrangement joins TRBV29-1 to TRBJ2-5, with a tentative D call TRBD2 (6 bases). Germline V gene lookup returns CDR1 SQVTM and CDR2 ANQGSEA. V was shortened by 4 bases and J by 5 bases, with 11 bases between the two germline ends. This CDR3 has 12 residues. CDR3 protein: CSVVRGFETQYF. The CDR3 nucleotides read TGCAGCGTTGTTCGGGGGTTCGAGACCCAGTACTTC.

This rearrangement joins TRBV5-1 to TRBJ2-7; possibly TRBD2 for D (5 bases). Deletions cut 4 bases from V and 1 base from J, with 18 bases between. The CDR3 is 16 residues long. Looked up from germline, CDR1 is SGHRS and CDR2 is YFSETQ. CDR3 sequence reads: CASSNTGVSASYEQYF. The CDR3 bases are TGCGCCAGCAGCAATACTGGGGTTAGCGCGTCCTACGAGCAGTACTTC.

The gene calls are TRBV7-9 and TRBJ1-1; TRBD1 matches at 8 bases. The germline V gene has CDR1 SEHNR and CDR2 FQNEAQ (reference sequence). The CDR3 covers 16 residues. V was clipped by 2 bases and J by 6 bases; unmatched bases: 11. CDR3 residues: CASSLLGQGGHAEAFF. The CDR3 DNA sequence: TGTGCCAGCAGCTTACTAGGACAGGGAGGCCACGCTGAAGCTTTCTTT. Using reference TRBV7-9 and TRBJ1-1 for the parts outside the CDR3, the full variable domain is DTGVSQNPRHKITKRGQNVTFRCDPISEHNRLYWYRQTLGQGPEFLTYFQNEAQLEKSRLLSDRFSAERPKGSFSTLEIQRTEQGDSAMYLCASSLLGQGGHAEAFFGQGTRLTVV.

This clone was observed a few times. J is TRBJ2-3 and V is TRBV6-4, with 9 bases matching TRBD2. The CDR3 has 16 residues. Trimming removed 5 bases from V and 3 bases from J; junction bases left unmatched: 9. Per germline, CDR1 MRHNA and CDR2 SNTAGT. Here the CDR3 DNA reads TGTGCCAGCAGTAGGGTAGCGGGAGATGAGACAGATACGCAGTATTTT. Translation: CASSRVAGDETDTQYF.

The chain has TRBV9 and TRBJ1-1, with D unresolved. There are 14 residues in the CDR3. Trimming removed 4 bases from V and 0 bases from J, with 10 bases in between. Germline-derived CDR1 and CDR2 are SGDLS and YYNGEE. The CDR3: CASSRDSMNTEAFF. The CDR3 DNA reads as TGTGCCAGCAGCCGGGATAGTATGAACACTGAAGCTTTCTTT.

The chain is built from TRBV7-8 and TRBJ1-1, with D uncertain. V was pared by 8 bases and J by 0 bases, with 13 bases between. This CDR3 has 14 amino acids. CDR1 SGHVS and CDR2 FQNEAQ come from the germline V gene. The CDR3 region is CASGTGNMNTEAFF. The CDR3 nucleotides are TGTGCCAGCGGTACGGGTAACATGAACACTGAAGCTTTCTTT.

This clone was seen a few times. The rearrangement links TRBV2 to TRBJ2-3, with 7 bases that match TRBD2. CDR1 SNHLY and CDR2 FYNNEI come from the germline V gene. This CDR3 has 13 amino acids. V lost 7 bases, J lost 0 bases, and 1 base stayed unmatched. The CDR3 nucleotides are TGTGCCAGCACTAGCGGAAGCACAGATACGCAGTATTTT. Translating it yields CASTSGSTDTQYF.

The CDR3 here is CASSSQTSEISYNEQFF. Written as DNA, the CDR3 is TGCGCCAGCAGCTCTCAGACTAGCGAGATCTCCTACAATGAGCAGTTCTTC. The genes are TRBV4-1 and TRBJ2-1; 8 bases are shared with TRBD2. The CDR3 consists of 17 residues. Germline trimming cut 5 bases from V and 0 bases from J; bases unmatched to any gene: 9. The germline V gene has CDR1 MGHRA and CDR2 YSYEKL.

This clone occurred a few times. This chain links TRBV6-5 with TRBJ2-7; 8 positions agree with TRBD2. The CDR3 length is 13 residues. V lost 4 bases and J lost 4; bases outside the gene matches: 3. In germline, CDR1 is MNHEY, CDR2 SVGAGI. In DNA form, the CDR3 reads TGTGCCAGCAGTTCGGGACTAGATTACGAGCAGTACTTC. Amino acids: CASSSGLDYEQYF.

Here the CDR3 reads CASSRGRRTSGISSYEQYF. Written as DNA, the CDR3 is TGTGCCAGTAGTAGAGGGCGTCGGACTAGCGGGATTAGCTCCTACGAGCAGTACTTC. The chain recombines TRBV19 with TRBJ2-7, with 12 positions matching TRBD2. The V gene's germline CDR1 is LNHDA and CDR2 SQIVND (reference sequence). The CDR3 has 19 residues. J lost 0 bases, V lost 4 bases, and 13 bases had no gene match.

The J gene is TRBJ2-7, the V gene TRBV4-3, with TRBD1 matching over 8 bases. CDR3 size: 14 residues. V lost 1 base, J lost 7 bases, and 6 bases stayed unmatched. The germline CDR1 and CDR2 sequences are LGHNA and YSLEER. The CDR3 sequence is CASSQAQGGREQYF. The CDR3 DNA sequence: TGCGCCAGCAGCCAAGCACAGGGGGGCAGGGAGCAGTACTTC.

This chain joins TRBV9 and TRBJ2-3; the D call may be TRBD1 or TRBD2 (5 bases each). V gave up 4 bases and J gave up 1 base, with 10 bases separating them. Per the germline V gene, CDR1 is SGDLS and CDR2 is YYNGEE. This CDR3 region has 14 residues. The CDR3 sequence is CASSLEGRTDTQYF. CDR3 nucleotides: TGTGCCAGCAGCCTAGAGGGGCGCACAGATACGCAGTATTTT.

The chain joins TRBV28 to TRBJ1-3; D possibly corresponds to TRBD1 (5 bases). Between the trimmed V and J ends, which lost 4 bases and 0 bases, there was a span of 7 bases. Germline V CDR1 and CDR2: MDHEN, SYDVKM. This CDR3 contains 14 residues. The CDR3 here is CASSSRDSGNTIYF. For the CDR3, the DNA is TGTGCCAGCAGTTCCAGGGACTCTGGAAACACCATATATTTT.

This clone appeared a few times. The chain is built from TRBV7-9 and TRBJ2-5; tentative D call: TRBD2 (6 bases). V lost 4 bases and J lost 5, with 14 bases in between. The CDR3 length is 14 residues. Looked up from germline, CDR1 is SEHNR and CDR2 is FQNEAQ (reference sequence). The CDR3 DNA reads as TGTGCCAGCAGCTCGGCCGGGACTCAGGAGACCCAGTACTTC. This sequence encodes CASSSAGTQETQYF.

The chain uses TRBV28 and TRBJ1-2, with a tentative D call TRBD1 (5 bases). The CDR3 covers 14 residues. V lost 6 bases, J lost 9 bases, and 20 bases lay in between. Looked up from germline, CDR1 is MDHEN and CDR2 is SYDVKM. The CDR3 DNA sequence: TGTGCCAGCAGCCCGACAGACATTCTATGGAGCTACACCTTC. Encoded protein: CASSPTDILWSYTF.

This clone was found a few times. The J gene is TRBJ1-1, the V gene TRBV5-1, with a possible D match to TRBD1 (5 bases). The CDR3 consists of 14 residues. Germline lookup yields CDR1 SGHRS and CDR2 YFSETQ. Between the trimmed V and J ends, which lost 4 bases and 2 bases, there was a span of 12 bases. This chain's CDR3 is CASSLTAVNTEAFF. The CDR3 nucleotides read TGCGCCAGCAGCCTGACAGCAGTTAACACTGAAGCTTTCTTT.

This chain connects TRBV6-6 to TRBJ2-1; possibly TRBD1 for D (6 bases). The CDR3 contains 14 residues. The germline gives CDR1 MNHNY, CDR2 SVGAGI (reference sequence). V was pared by 2 bases and J by 5 bases, with 10 bases between. CDR3 sequence: CASSYLRDNNEQFF. CDR3 nucleotide sequence: TGTGCCAGCAGTTACCTGAGGGACAACAATGAGCAGTTCTTC.

On this clone: This same CDR3 is encoded by further DNA sequences in the sample. This sequence joins TRBV7-3 and TRBJ2-1, with D possibly matching TRBD1 (6 bases). Germline lookup yields CDR1 SGHTA and CDR2 FQGTGA. Trimming took off 4 bases at V and 3 bases at J, with 13 bases between the two ends. This CDR3 has 15 amino acids. The CDR3 sequence is CASSSRDIGYNEQFF. CDR3 nucleotides: TGTGCCAGCAGCTCCCGGGACATAGGCTACAATGAGCAGTTCTTC.

This chain joins TRBV2 and TRBJ2-1; D ambiguous. The CDR3 covers 13 residues. CDR1 and CDR2 (germline): SNHLY, FYNNEI. Trimming stripped 2 bases from V and 10 bases from J, with 12 bases between. The DNA for the CDR3 is TGTGCCAGCAGTGAATCCTCTAATTGGGAGCAGTTCTTC. The encoded protein is CASSESSNWEQFF.

This sequence joins TRBV5-1 and TRBJ1-1, with D maybe TRBD1 (5 bases). The V end lost 0 bases, the J end lost 1 base, and 10 bases lay between the germline ends. This CDR3 has 15 amino acids. CDR1 and CDR2 (germline): SGHRS, YFSETQ. For the CDR3, the DNA is TGCGCCAGCAGCTTGGTCCAGGGCACGAACACTGAAGCTTTCTTT. Translated, it gives CASSLVQGTNTEAFF.

In this sample, this clone turned up once. The chain links TRBV15 to TRBJ2-2; 12 bases align to TRBD1. The CDR3 length is 13 residues. CDR1 is LNHNV and CDR2 is YYDKDF in the germline V gene (reference sequence). After removal of 9 bases from V and 7 bases from J, the junction contained 3 bases not matched to a gene. The CDR3 sequence: CATGQGAIGELFF. CDR3 DNA: TGTGCCACGGGACAGGGGGCAATCGGGGAGCTGTTTTTT.